The entry that follows covers one T cell receptor (beta chain) sequence. Its antigen is currently unknown. TCRdb's table, derived via immunoSEQ multiplex PCR, lists solely in-frame clones and lacks some. The data hold 20,000 to 25,000 clones, with roughly three quarters observed a single time. Trimming took 3 bases from V and 3 from J, leaving 6 bases between them. Per germline, CDR1 DFQATT and CDR2 SNEGSKA (reference sequence). The CDR3 spans 11 residues. This entry is derived from a study of vaccination effects on CD4 cells after COVID-19. Study overall: Post-vaccine sampling occurred a median 72 days after the second dose.

Pools of viral peptides were used by the ViraFEST assay to expand antigen-specific CD4+ T cells ahead of sequencing. At the end of over 8 days of culture, CD4+ T cells were isolated. Each participant received a vaccine that was either BNT162b2 or mRNA-1273, given as two doses. Negative nucleocapsid antibody tests before and after vaccination confirmed no previous SARS-CoV-2 infection. The culture medium for two million PBMC per well included approximately 10 IU/ml IL-2 and about 9.1 ug/ml peptides. This specimen was CD4+ T cells from PBMCs cultured with SARS-CoV-2 spike peptides, taken after COVID-19 vaccination. V usage is TRBV20-1 and J usage is TRBJ2-7; D call uncertain. The sequence derives from a human donor who received a COVID-19 vaccine. As DNA, the CDR3 is TGCAGTGCTAGGTCCGACTACGAGCAGTACTTC. Amino acids: CSARSDYEQYF.